The present entry profiles one T cell receptor (beta chain) with its context. Participants were placed into cohorts based on the clinical history they reported. Symptom resolution, clearance, or two negative PCRs marked donors in Cohort 3 as recovered. The CDR3 totals 16 residues. The V end was cut by 0 bases, the J end by 4 bases, with 15 bases between. Germline CDR1 and CDR2: MNHEY and SVGAGI. Original data processing: Nucleated cell number was recorded as an estimate derived from reference gene primer amplification. Using immunoSEQ multiplex PCR, the repertoire was profiled, and TCRdb retains in-frame clones only, with some absent. V and J calls and clone size follow that table, whereas D and trimming were derived from the DNA. This sample has over 150,000 clones, with around 80% found just once. The sample is drawn from a study of blood T cell repertoires in COVID-19.

V usage is TRBV6-5 and J usage is TRBJ1-2; D uncertain. The sample was PBMCs or T cells enriched from blood (not recorded which). This receptor was obtained from a man between 50 and 59 years old who had recovered from COVID-19. The CDR3 region is CASSYSFTESIYGYTF. The DNA for the CDR3 is TGTGCCAGCAGTTACTCGTTTACAGAATCCATCTATGGCTACACCTTC.